Below, 30 T cell receptor beta chains from the same sample are listed, as sequenced in a study of early T cells in non-severe SARS-CoV-2 infection. TCRdb recomputed calls from the 5' RACE reads with MiXCR, one row per CDR3 protein. The repertoire holds 70,000 to 85,000 distinct CDR3 sequences, 12% seen once, with about a sixth in the top ten. This specimen consisted of whole blood, obtained at baseline. All receptors come from an adult who was a healthcare worker with PCR-confirmed SARS-CoV-2 infection or an uninfected control (not recorded which). The donor label of this sample is uncertain.

This clonotype was counted ten times or more. The rearrangement joins TRBV6-4 to TRBJ1-1; TRBD1 matches at 7 bases. Germline loops: CDR1 MRHNA, CDR2 SNTAGT. After removal of 6 bases from V and 3 bases from J, the junction contained 4 bases not matched to a gene. CDR3 length equals 13 residues. The CDR3 DNA is TGTGCCAGCAGCCGACAGGGCGACACTGAAGCTTTCTTT. It specifies CASSRQGDTEAFF.

This clonotype was seen many times. The rearrangement links TRBV2 to TRBJ2-1, with 8 bases aligning to TRBD2. J gave up 3 bases and V 5 bases, and 6 bases lay outside the gene matches. Germline assignment: CDR1 SNHLY and CDR2 FYNNEI. The CDR3 is 15 residues long. The CDR3 is CASSPHSGVYNEQFF. The CDR3 nucleotides are TGTGCCAGCAGTCCCCATAGCGGGGTCTACAATGAGCAGTTCTTC.

The gene calls are TRBV20-1 and TRBJ2-1; D is unresolved. The CDR3 is made up of 13 amino acids. Germline V gives CDR1 DFQATT, CDR2 SNEGSKA (reference sequence). V was shortened by 3 bases and J by 7 bases, with 13 bases between the two germline ends. The CDR3: CSASISATNEQFF. CDR3 DNA sequence: TGCAGTGCTAGTATTTCGGCAACTAATGAGCAGTTCTTC.

This clonotype was counted only a few times. The chain uses TRBV6-6 and TRBJ2-1; 11 bases line up with TRBD2. The CDR3 covers 14 residues. CDR1 is MNHNY, CDR2 SVGAGI, per germline (reference sequence). The V and J ends lost 8 bases and 2 bases, in that order; junction bases with no gene match: 2. DNA for the CDR3: TGTGCCAGCCCGGGACTAGCGGCCTACAATGAGCAGTTCTTC. It codes for CASPGLAAYNEQFF.

This clonotype was recorded many times. This chain links TRBV7-6 with TRBJ2-3; 7 bases line up with TRBD1. V shed 3 bases, J shed 4 bases, and the junction held 4 bases outside the gene matches. This CDR3 contains 14 residues. In germline, CDR1 is SGHVS, CDR2 FNYEAQ. CDR3 in amino acids: CASSFGQAADTQYF. The CDR3 nucleotides read TGTGCCAGCAGCTTTGGACAGGCTGCAGATACGCAGTATTTT. Complete variable domain (other parts from reference TRBV7-6 and TRBJ2-3): GAGVSQSPRYKVTKRGQDVALRCDPISGHVSLYWYRQALGQGPEFLTYFNYEAQQDKSGLPNDRFSAERPEGSISTLTIQRTEQRDSAMYRCASSFGQAADTQYFGPGTRLTVL.

This clonotype was detected many times. The chain recombines TRBV7-6 with TRBJ2-7, with 7 positions matching TRBD1. With 3 bases clipped from V and 3 bases from J, the junction kept 5 bases outside the gene matches. CDR1 is SGHVS, CDR2 FNYEAQ, per germline. This CDR3 region has 14 residues. This chain's CDR3 is CASSFGTANYEQYF. The CDR3 coding sequence is TGTGCCAGCAGCTTTGGGACAGCGAACTACGAGCAGTACTTC.

V is TRBV20-1 and J is TRBJ2-1, with no clear D. Germline V gene lookup returns CDR1 DFQATT and CDR2 SNEGSKA (reference sequence). V lost 5 bases to trimming and J lost 7 bases, with 12 bases between them. CDR3 size: 12 residues. This CDR3 reads CSAGRVRNEQFF. In DNA, the CDR3 is TGCAGTGCTGGTCGGGTTAGAAATGAGCAGTTCTTC.

This clonotype was picked up a small number of times. This chain connects TRBV7-9 to TRBJ2-3, with D unresolved. The CDR3 is 13 residues long. The germline CDR1 and CDR2 sequences are SEHNR and FQNEAQ (reference sequence). Trimming took 3 bases from V and 5 from J, leaving 9 bases between them. In DNA form, the CDR3 reads TGTGCCAGCAGCTTGGGCAGTAGAGATACGCAGTATTTT. It translates to CASSLGSRDTQYF.

This clonotype was recorded many times. V is TRBV4-2 and J is TRBJ2-7; 7 bases are a match to TRBD2. Germline trimming cut 0 bases from V and 2 bases from J; bases unmatched to any gene: 4. CDR1 and CDR2 (germline): LGHNA, YNFKEQ. The CDR3 sequence is 15 residues long. The CDR3 DNA follows: TGTGCCAGCAGCCAAGAAGCGAGCGGGGCCTACGAGCAGTACTTC. This codes for CASSQEASGAYEQYF.

This chain links TRBV19 with TRBJ2-3; D not certain. This CDR3 has 16 residues. The germline gives CDR1 LNHDA, CDR2 SQIVND (reference sequence). Trimming took off 3 bases at V and 0 bases at J, with 13 bases between the two ends. CDR3 bases: TGTGCCAGTAGTATCTTGAAGACGATTAGCACAGATACGCAGTATTTT. The encoded protein is CASSILKTISTDTQYF.

The rearrangement links TRBV12-5 to TRBJ2-3; D is uncertain. Per germline, CDR1 LGHNT and CDR2 FRNRAP. Trimming cost V 3 bases and J 6 bases, with 10 bases left between them. CDR3 size: 13 residues. CDR3 bases: TGTGCTAGTGGTTTCCTGTTCCAGGATACGCAGTATTTT. This codes for CASGFLFQDTQYF.

This clonotype occurred a few times. This rearrangement joins TRBV5-4 to TRBJ1-2; no clear D gene. Between the trimmed V and J ends, which lost 4 bases and 8 bases, there was a span of 15 bases. The length of the CDR3 is 13 residues. Germline values: CDR1 SGHNT, CDR2 YYREEE (reference sequence). This CDR3 reads CASSIPGWRGYTF. The DNA of the CDR3 is TGTGCCAGCAGCATACCGGGCTGGAGGGGCTACACCTTC.

This clonotype was counted between two and nine times. The J gene is TRBJ2-7, the V gene TRBV12-3 or TRBV12-4; D is tentatively TRBD1 or TRBD2 (5 bases each). The CDR3 runs 17 residues. Trimming removed 3 bases at V and 2 bases at J, with 20 bases between. DNA of the CDR3: TGTGCCAGCAGTTTGTTGACCGGGGAAGGGGCCCCCTACGAGCAGTACTTC. This translates into CASSLLTGEGAPYEQYF.

This clonotype occurred many times. The chain joins TRBV7-9 to TRBJ1-1; no firm D call. Germline CDR1 reads SEHNR; CDR2 reads FQNEAQ (reference sequence). CDR3 size: 14 residues. V was clipped by 1 base and J by 0 bases, with 6 bases between them. CDR3 sequence: CASSLGRLNTEAFF. CDR3 nucleotide sequence: TGTGCCAGCAGCTTAGGGCGTTTGAACACTGAAGCTTTCTTT.

Only a few counts were recorded for this clonotype. The V gene is TRBV7-6, the J gene TRBJ1-1; D unresolved. V lost 3 bases and J 1 base, leaving 9 bases between the germline ends. Per the germline V gene, CDR1 is SGHVS and CDR2 is FNYEAQ. The length of the CDR3 is 14 residues. CDR3 sequence (DNA): TGTGCCAGCAGCTTCCAGGAATCGAACACTGAAGCTTTCTTT. Translating gives CASSFQESNTEAFF.

Within the sample, this clonotype is medium-sized. This sequence joins TRBV14 and TRBJ2-7; D gene uncertain. V was shortened by 0 bases and J by 3 bases, with 6 bases between the two germline ends. Germline V gives CDR1 SGHDN, CDR2 FVKESK. The CDR3 extends over 13 amino acids. CDR3 nucleotide sequence: TGTGCCAGCAGCCAAGAAGGAAACTACGAGCAGTACTTC. It specifies CASSQEGNYEQYF.

As concerns this clonotype: It may be a read error: a sequence one base away is much more abundant. The chain carries TRBV11-2 and TRBJ2-7; TRBD1 matches at 10 bases. The CDR3 totals 14 residues. Germline V gene data show CDR1 as SGHAT and CDR2 as FQNNGV. As DNA, the CDR3 is TGTGTCAGCATCCCGGGACAGGGGATCGGGGAGCAGTACTTC. Protein product: CVSIPGQGIGEQYF. Using reference TRBV11-2 and TRBJ2-7 for the parts outside the CDR3, the full variable domain is EAGVAQSPRYKIIEKRQSVAFWCNPISGHATLYWYQQILGQGPKLLIQFQNNGVVDDSQLPKDRFSAERLKGVDSTLKIQPAKLEDSAVYLCVSIPGQGIGEQYFGPGTRLTVT.

The chain recombines TRBV7-6 with TRBJ2-1, with TRBD2 matching 8 bases. V lost 1 base, J lost 8 bases, and 4 bases stayed unmatched. From germline, CDR1 is SGHVS and CDR2 FNYEAQ. The CDR3 has 14 amino acids. CDR3 nucleotide sequence: TGTGCCAGCAGCTTAGATGCGGGAGGAGATGAGCAGTTCTTC. Its protein product is CASSLDAGGDEQFF.

The chain combines TRBV15 with TRBJ1-5; TRBD1 might be the D (6 bases). This CDR3 has 15 amino acids. Germline CDR1 reads LNHNV; CDR2 reads YYDKDF (reference sequence). The germline V and J ends were trimmed by 1 base and 10 bases, with 17 bases remaining between them. DNA of the CDR3: TGTGCCACCAGCAGAGCCGGACAGAACTATATTCCCCAGCATTTT. Translated: CATSRAGQNYIPQHF.

This clonotype appeared a few times. The chain couples TRBV19 to TRBJ2-1, with D unclear. Trimming left V 8 bases short and J 7 bases short, with 21 bases between. The CDR3 is 15 residues long. CDR1 and CDR2 from the germline V gene are LNHDA and SQIVND (reference sequence). This CDR3 reads CASVNRALDLNEQFF. As DNA, the CDR3 is TGTGCCAGTGTTAATCGGGCCCTTGATTTGAATGAGCAGTTCTTC. Supplemented by reference TRBV19 and TRBJ2-1, the full variable domain reads DGGITQSPKYLFRKEGQNVTLSCEQNLNHDAMYWYRQDPGQGLRLIYYSQIVNDFQKGDIAEGYSVSREKKESFPLTVTSAQKNPTAFYLCASVNRALDLNEQFFGPGTRLTVL.

J is TRBJ2-5 and V is TRBV5-1; TRBD1 might be the D (6 bases). CDR1 is SGHRS, CDR2 YFSETQ, per germline. With 2 bases removed from V and 5 bases from J, the gap between germline ends came to 13 bases. The CDR3 contains 14 residues. The CDR3 loop reads CASSFQGSGETQYF. The CDR3 DNA reads TGCGCCAGCAGCTTTCAGGGGTCAGGGGAGACCCAGTACTTC. Supplemented by reference TRBV5-1 and TRBJ2-5, the full variable domain reads KAGVTQTPRYLIKTRGQQVTLSCSPISGHRSVSWYQQTPGQGLQFLFEYFSETQRNKGNFPGRFSGRQFSNSRSEMNVSTLELGDSALYLCASSFQGSGETQYFGPGTRLLVL.

This clonotype has a handful of counts. The chain joins TRBV7-3 to TRBJ1-1, with no clear D. This CDR3 has 13 residues. Germline V lookup: CDR1 SGHTA, CDR2 FQGTGA. V gave up 5 bases and J gave up 3 bases, with 10 bases separating them. DNA for the CDR3: TGTGCCAGCAGCCCGAGAAGGGACACTGAAGCTTTCTTT. Protein: CASSPRRDTEAFF.

In the case of this clonotype: The conserved phenylalanine or tryptophan is not found at the CDR3 terminus, so this likely reflects a read error. The chain links TRBV2 to TRBJ2-3, with TRBD2 as a possible D gene (6 bases). This CDR3 is 16 amino acids long. Germline assignment: CDR1 SNHLY and CDR2 FYNNEI. Trimming cost V 3 bases and J 5 bases, with 18 bases left between them. CDR3 DNA sequence: TGTGCCAGCAGTGACTATGGACTTTTGGGAGGAGATACGCAGTATTCT. It specifies CASSDYGLLGGDTQYS.

The chain has TRBV18 and TRBJ1-1; 9 bases map to TRBD1. The V segment lost 3 bases and the J segment 8 bases; nucleotides outside the gene matches: 1. The germline CDR1 and CDR2 sequences are KGHSH and LQKENI. The CDR3 contains 12 residues. The CDR3 spells CASSPGTGEAFF. CDR3 nucleotides: TGTGCCAGCTCACCGGGGACAGGGGAAGCTTTCTTT.

At least ten counts were recorded for this clonotype. J is TRBJ2-5 and V is TRBV2, with D possibly being TRBD1 (5 bases). The germline V and J ends were trimmed by 2 bases and 13 bases, with 17 bases remaining between them. In germline, CDR1 is SNHLY, CDR2 FYNNEI. The CDR3 runs 13 residues. This CDR3 reads CASSEFQGAYGYF. The CDR3 region has the DNA TGTGCCAGCAGTGAATTTCAAGGGGCCTATGGGTACTTC.

This chain uses TRBV20-1 with TRBJ1-2, with 9 bases lining up with TRBD1. Per germline, CDR1 DFQATT and CDR2 SNEGSKA (reference sequence). The CDR3 sequence is 13 residues long. The V segment lost 5 bases and the J segment 8 bases; nucleotides outside the gene matches: 9. The DNA for the CDR3 is TGCAGTGCTGGCCCGGGACAGGGTGGCGGCTACACCTTC. Translating gives CSAGPGQGGGYTF.

This clonotype was counted between two and nine times. The chain joins TRBV5-1 to TRBJ2-1; 9 positions match TRBD2. The germline gives CDR1 SGHRS, CDR2 YFSETQ. V trimming: 2 bases; J trimming: 8 bases; junction bases outside the gene matches: 8. CDR3 length: 15 amino acids. CDR3 amino acids: CASSFLRGGLDEQFF. The DNA of the CDR3 is TGCGCCAGCAGCTTTCTGCGGGGGGGCTTGGATGAGCAGTTCTTC.

The CDR3 is CATGGVMNTEAFF. In nucleotides, the CDR3 is TGTGCCACCGGAGGGGTGATGAACACTGAAGCTTTCTTT. This chain connects TRBV7-8 to TRBJ1-1; perhaps TRBD1 as D (5 bases). Per the germline V gene, CDR1 is SGHVS and CDR2 is FQNEAQ. Trimming removed 10 bases at V and 0 bases at J, with 12 bases between. The CDR3 runs 13 residues.

This clonotype was detected a few times. The chain uses TRBV18 and TRBJ2-5, with D unclear. The CDR3 loop spans 12 amino acids. The germline V and J ends were trimmed by 3 bases and 2 bases, with 4 bases remaining between them. Germline-derived CDR1 and CDR2 are KGHSH and LQKENI. The CDR3 here is CASSPSQETQYF. For the CDR3, the DNA is TGTGCCAGCTCACCCAGTCAAGAGACCCAGTACTTC.

In its sample, this clonotype was seen many times. The V gene is TRBV11-3, the J gene TRBJ2-5, with TRBD2 identical over 13 bases. The CDR3 sequence is 16 residues long. The junction had 13 bases not matched to a gene; V was cut back by 5 bases and J by 10 bases. Per germline, CDR1 SGHNT and CDR2 YENEEA. CDR3 sequence (DNA): TGTGCCAGCAGCGCGCGACTAGCGGGGGGCCCCCAGGACCAGTACTTC. Its translation is CASSARLAGGPQDQYF.